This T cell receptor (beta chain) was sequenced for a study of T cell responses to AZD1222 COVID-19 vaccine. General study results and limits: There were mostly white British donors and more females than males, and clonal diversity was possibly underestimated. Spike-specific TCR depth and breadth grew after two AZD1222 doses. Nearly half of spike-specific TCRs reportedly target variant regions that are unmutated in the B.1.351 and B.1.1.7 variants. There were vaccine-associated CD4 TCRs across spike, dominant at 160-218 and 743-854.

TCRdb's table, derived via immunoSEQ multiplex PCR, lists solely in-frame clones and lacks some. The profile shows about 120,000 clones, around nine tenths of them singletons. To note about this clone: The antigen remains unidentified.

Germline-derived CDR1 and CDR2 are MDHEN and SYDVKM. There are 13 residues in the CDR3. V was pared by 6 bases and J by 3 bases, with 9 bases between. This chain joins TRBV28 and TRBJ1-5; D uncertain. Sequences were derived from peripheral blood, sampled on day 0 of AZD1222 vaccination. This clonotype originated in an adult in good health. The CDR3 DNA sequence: TGTGCCAGCAGGACGGGGAACAATCAGCCCCAGCATTTT. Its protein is CASRTGNNQPQHF.